One and the same sample provided the 21 T cell receptor beta chains below, sequenced in a study of blood T cell repertoires in COVID-19. This table comes from immunoSEQ multiplex PCR, and its TCRdb copy is limited to in-frame clones, with some not included. Of roughly 260,000 clones listed, approximately 85% are singletons. Sequencing input: PBMCs or T cells enriched from blood (not recorded which). The receptor set was obtained from a woman in her fifties or sixties who had recovered from COVID-19.

The chain carries TRBV2 and TRBJ1-5; D is unclear. V lost 2 bases and J lost 7, with 15 bases in between. In germline, CDR1 is SNHLY, CDR2 FYNNEI. The CDR3 sequence is 15 residues long. The CDR3 sequence is CASSERDWVGQPQHF. DNA for the CDR3: TGTGCCAGCAGTGAACGCGACTGGGTTGGACAGCCCCAGCATTTT.

V and J are TRBV27 and TRBJ2-1; 9 bases line up with TRBD2. V lost 4 bases and J lost 9; bases outside the gene matches: 13. The CDR3 spans 16 residues. Per germline, CDR1 MNHEY and CDR2 SMNVEV (reference sequence). For the CDR3, the DNA is TGTGCCAGCAGTTCGGGGGTAGCGGGAGTAGTCGGTGAGCAGTTCTTC. Translated: CASSSGVAGVVGEQFF.

This clone appeared a single time. An end of the junction differs from the germline gene, which may be a read error. This chain links TRBV6-1 with TRBJ1-2; D possibly corresponds to TRBD1 (5 bases). The V gene's germline CDR1 is MNHNS and CDR2 SASEGT. CDR3 length: 13 residues. The CDR3 loop reads CASSEAIPRAGRF. DNA of the CDR3: TGTGCCAGCAGTGAAGCGATCCCCAGGGCAGGACGGTTC.

The gene calls are TRBV5-6 and TRBJ2-3, with D possibly matching TRBD2 (6 bases). Germline V gene lookup returns CDR1 SGHDT and CDR2 YYEEEE. The CDR3 loop spans 16 amino acids. V lost 5 bases to trimming and J lost 3 bases, with 19 bases between them. The DNA for the CDR3 is TGTGCCAGCAGGCGGGGATGGGGGTCCGCTACAGATACGCAGTATTTT. Translated: CASRRGWGSATDTQYF.

There are a few counts of this clone. The rearrangement joins TRBV6-5 to TRBJ1-1; 7 nucleotides agree with TRBD1. The CDR3 has 15 residues. Germline-derived CDR1 and CDR2 are MNHEY and SVGAGI. J was trimmed by 0 bases and V by 5 bases; bases with no gene match: 6. The CDR3 loop reads CASSPQGGLNTEAFF. In nucleotides, the CDR3 is TGTGCCAGCAGTCCCCAGGGGGGATTGAACACTGAAGCTTTCTTT.

This clone appeared a few times. The chain couples TRBV4-1 to TRBJ2-1; TRBD2 agrees at 10 bases. Per the germline V gene, CDR1 is MGHRA and CDR2 is YSYEKL. This CDR3 has 17 residues. J was trimmed by 5 bases and V by 3 bases; bases with no gene match: 10. The CDR3 DNA sequence: TGCGCCAGCAGCCAGTATAGTGCTAGCGGGAGTCACAATGAGCAGTTCTTC. Translation gives CASSQYSASGSHNEQFF.

The chain joins TRBV19 to TRBJ2-5; 14 bases align to TRBD2. Trimming at V came to 7 bases and at J to 7 bases, leaving 14 bases not matched to a gene. Germline V gene sequence: CDR1 LNHDA, CDR2 SQIVND (reference sequence). This CDR3 is built from 17 residues. The CDR3 loop reads CASTSPGLAGEAGTQYF. CDR3 DNA sequence: TGTGCCAGTACCTCACCGGGACTAGCGGGAGAGGCGGGGACCCAGTACTTC.

V gene TRBV28 combines with J gene TRBJ2-7, with TRBD2 identical over 12 bases. V dropped 6 bases and J dropped 3; count of bases not matched to a gene: 3. The CDR3 spans 14 residues. Looked up from germline, CDR1 is MDHEN and CDR2 is SYDVKM. This chain's CDR3 is CASRTSGRLYEQYF. The CDR3 bases are TGTGCCAGCAGAACTAGCGGGAGGCTCTACGAGCAGTACTTC.

The chain is built from TRBV6-5 and TRBJ1-4; 7 nucleotides agree with TRBD1. Germline CDR1 and CDR2: MNHEY and SVGAGI. V lost 8 bases to trimming and J lost 0 bases; unmatched junction nucleotides: 0. The CDR3 covers 13 residues. This chain's CDR3 is CASQGATNEKLFF. The DNA of the CDR3 is TGTGCCAGCCAGGGGGCAACTAATGAAAAACTGTTTTTT.

The chain employs TRBV2 and TRBJ2-5; 7 bases map to TRBD1. With 6 bases clipped from V and 2 bases from J, the junction kept 3 bases outside the gene matches. Per germline, CDR1 SNHLY and CDR2 FYNNEI. The CDR3 consists of 13 residues. DNA of the CDR3: TGTGCCAGCAGCAAACAGGGGCAAGAGACCCAGTACTTC. Translated, it gives CASSKQGQETQYF. The entire variable domain, with the rest obtained from reference TRBV2 and TRBJ2-5, is as follows: EPEVTQTPSHQVTQMGQEVILRCVPISNHLYFYWYRQILGQKVEFLVSFYNNEISEKSEIFDDQFSVERPDGSNFTLKIRSTKLEDSAMYFCASSKQGQETQYFGPGTRLLVL.

The chain has TRBV7-9 and TRBJ1-6; 8 bases map to TRBD1. The CDR3 has 14 amino acids. Germline CDR1 SEHNR, CDR2 FQNEAQ (reference sequence). Unmatched junction bases numbered 4, after V lost 3 bases and J lost 9 bases. DNA of the CDR3: TGTGCCAGCAGCTTTGGACAGGGAGGTTCACCCCTCCACTTT. Translated: CASSFGQGGSPLHF.

This sequence joins TRBV28 and TRBJ1-2; 9 bases map to TRBD1. This CDR3 is 15 amino acids long. Germline V gives CDR1 MDHEN, CDR2 SYDVKM. The J segment lost 8 bases and the V segment lost 6 bases, leaving 13 bases of the junction unmatched. In DNA, the CDR3 is TGTGCCAGCAGCACCGCCGGGACAGGGACAAAAGGCTACACCTTC. Translating it yields CASSTAGTGTKGYTF.

This clone occurred once. V gene TRBV6-1 combines with J gene TRBJ1-1; D is perhaps TRBD1 (6 bases). V was clipped by 2 bases and J by 6 bases, with 22 bases between them. This CDR3 region has 17 residues. Germline V CDR1 and CDR2: MNHNS, SASEGT. The CDR3 sequence: CASSEYVNQGRVSEAFF. CDR3 sequence (DNA): TGTGCCAGCAGTGAATACGTGAACCAGGGGAGGGTGTCTGAAGCTTTCTTT.

This sequence joins TRBV7-9 and TRBJ2-5, with D possibly being TRBD2 (6 bases). This CDR3 has 16 amino acids. Germline V gives CDR1 SEHNR, CDR2 FQNEAQ (reference sequence). V lost 5 bases, J lost 2 bases, and 18 bases lay in between. In DNA, the CDR3 is TGTGCCAGCAGCCCTCCCCTAGCAGGAGGGCAAGAGACCCAGTACTTC. It is translated as CASSPPLAGGQETQYF.

The CDR3, as DNA: TGTGCCAGCAGTTTCAACGGAGCCTACGAGCAGTACTTC. The encoded protein is CASSFNGAYEQYF. The chain is built from TRBV27 and TRBJ2-7; D is ambiguous. This CDR3 is 13 amino acids long. The V end lost 3 bases, the J end lost 2 bases, and 8 bases lay between the germline ends. Germline loops: CDR1 MNHEY, CDR2 SMNVEV (reference sequence).

The chain carries TRBV11-3 and TRBJ1-1; unclear D gene. Germline CDR1 is SGHNT and CDR2 is YENEEA. V was shortened by 1 base and J by 5 bases, with 11 bases between the two germline ends. The CDR3 totals 14 residues. CDR3 DNA: TGTGCCAGCAGCTTAGGAGGGTTGGAGACTGAAGCTTTCTTT. This sequence encodes CASSLGGLETEAFF. The full variable domain, rest sourced from reference TRBV11-3 and TRBJ1-1, is EAGVVQSPRYKIIEKKQPVAFWCNPISGHNTLYWYLQNLGQGPELLIRYENEEAVDDSQLPKDRFSAERLKGVDSTLKIQPAELGDSAVYLCASSLGGLETEAFFGQGTRLTVV.

The chain joins TRBV18 to TRBJ2-7; D is possibly TRBD1 (6 bases). Between the trimmed V and J ends, which lost 3 bases and 1 base, there was a span of 10 bases. CDR3 size: 14 residues. Germline CDR1 KGHSH, CDR2 LQKENI. CDR3 DNA sequence: TGTGCCAGCTCACCCCGGGACAAGTCCTACGAGCAGTACTTC. Residues: CASSPRDKSYEQYF.

This chain uses TRBV27 with TRBJ1-2; D is possibly TRBD1 (6 bases). Deletions cut 1 base from V and 6 bases from J, with 12 bases between. CDR3 length: 14 amino acids. Germline-derived CDR1 and CDR2 are MNHEY and SMNVEV (reference sequence). In DNA, the CDR3 is TGTGCCAGCAGTTTATTCGGACAGTTAGATGGCTACACCTTC. Translation: CASSLFGQLDGYTF.

V usage is TRBV12-3 or TRBV12-4 and J usage is TRBJ2-1; D may be TRBD2 (6 bases). The CDR3 spans 13 residues. Trimming removed 5 bases from V and 9 bases from J, with 14 bases in between. CDR3 bases: TGTGCCAGCAGTGGGGACTCCCTCGGTGAGCAGTTCTTC. Translating it yields CASSGDSLGEQFF.

V usage is TRBV27 and J usage is TRBJ1-5; D is unresolved. CDR1 and CDR2 from the germline V gene are MNHEY and SMNVEV (reference sequence). There are 15 residues in the CDR3. V dropped 5 bases and J dropped 3 bases, with 14 bases sitting between them. CDR3 sequence reads: CASSARQVINQPQHF. CDR3 coding DNA: TGTGCCAGCAGTGCCAGACAAGTTATCAATCAGCCCCAGCATTTT.

The genes are TRBV19 and TRBJ1-2, with 7 nucleotides matching TRBD1. This CDR3 comprises 16 residues. Per germline, CDR1 LNHDA and CDR2 SQIVND (reference sequence). V dropped 3 bases and J dropped 4; count of bases not matched to a gene: 11. The CDR3 region has the DNA TGTGCCAGTAGTATTCCTCGGGACAGTTTTCTCTATGGCTACACCTTC. It specifies CASSIPRDSFLYGYTF. Full variable domain (rest looked up from reference TRBV19 and TRBJ1-2): DGGITQSPKYLFRKEGQNVTLSCEQNLNHDAMYWYRQDPGQGLRLIYYSQIVNDFQKGDIAEGYSVSREKKESFPLTVTSAQKNPTAFYLCASSIPRDSFLYGYTFGSGTRLTVV.